This T cell receptor beta chain was recovered during a study of T cell responses to AZD1222 COVID-19 vaccine. As for the study in general: Second-dose timings of about 4 or about 12 weeks were pooled.

Study conclusions and caveats: Spike-spanning, vaccine-associated CD4 TCRs were dominant at 160-218 and 743-854. Following two doses of AZD1222, Spike-specific TCR breadth and depth rose.

Between the trimmed V and J ends, which lost 0 bases and 8 bases, there was a span of 14 bases. Germline CDR1 SGHVS, CDR2 FNYEAQ. The CDR3 extends over 15 amino acids. Profiled with immunoSEQ multiplex PCR; TCRdb holds only in-frame clones, not every one. The table includes 95,000 to 100,000 clones, 90% detected once. A note on this clone: What it recognizes is unknown.

This receptor was identified in an adult in good health. The J gene is TRBJ1-3, the V gene TRBV7-6; D gene unclear. This specimen was peripheral blood, taken on day 0 of AZD1222 vaccination. CDR3 in DNA: TGTGCCAGCAGCTTAGCGTCTTTGGGTGGGGACACCATATATTTT. It translates to CASSLASLGGDTIYF. The whole variable domain, remainder taken from reference TRBV7-6 and TRBJ1-3, is GAGVSQSPRYKVTKRGQDVALRCDPISGHVSLYWYRQALGQGPEFLTYFNYEAQQDKSGLPNDRFSAERPEGSISTLTIQRTEQRDSAMYRCASSLASLGGDTIYFGEGSWLTVV.